The clone carrying this T cell receptor (beta chain) was seen a handful of times. This table comes from immunoSEQ multiplex PCR, and its TCRdb copy is limited to in-frame clones, with some not included. The sample records 150,000 to 200,000 clones, roughly 84% being singletons. V lost 3 bases and J 4 bases, leaving 8 bases between the germline ends. The CDR3 is 13 residues long. CDR1 and CDR2 from the germline V gene are SGDLS and YYNGEE. These data originate in a study of blood T cell repertoires in COVID-19. This TCR came from a woman aged 70-85 years with COVID-19, enrolled during active disease. The sample was peripheral blood. The chain employs TRBV9 and TRBJ1-3; D gene uncertain. The DNA of the CDR3 is TGTGCCAGCAGCGCTCTGGGCGGAAACACCATATATTTT. This codes for CASSALGGNTIYF.